What follows is one T cell receptor beta chain and its context. This record comes from a study of blood T cell repertoires in COVID-19. About the research overall: Samples of COVID-19 (acute and convalescent) were obtained from the United States, Italy and Spain.

Repertoires were generated with immunoSEQ multiplex PCR, while TCRdb's copy carries only in-frame clones and drops some. The table has over 250,000 clones, 80% to 90% seen once. V was trimmed by 3 bases and J by 2 bases, leaving 12 bases between them. This CDR3 region has 15 residues. CDR1 is MNHEY, CDR2 SVGEGT, per germline. The chain has TRBV6-2 or TRBV6-3 and TRBJ2-3, with D hard to call. Source material: peripheral blood. The source of this sequence is a middle-aged woman who had recovered from COVID-19. CDR3 bases: TGTGCCAGCAGTTATTCTGCGGAAAACACAGATACGCAGTATTTT. Residues: CASSYSAENTDTQYF.